This T cell receptor (beta chain) originates from a study of monozygotic twins with inflammatory bowel disease. The authors isolated total RNA from whole blood without sorting T cells. Per the germline V gene, CDR1 is SGHRS and CDR2 is YFSETQ. This CDR3 comprises 16 residues. From the 5' RACE reads, TCRdb lists one entry per CDR3 protein and no DNA. The sample is made up of about 160,000 distinct CDR3 sequences, and the top ten hold 6.5% to 9% of it. This TCR was recovered from a human donor with ulcerative colitis or Crohn's disease, or a healthy co-twin of an affected twin (not recorded which). The chain employs TRBV5-1 and TRBJ1-3; TCRdb reports TRBD1, a call that lacks DNA to check it against. The sequencing input was blood. This CDR3 reads CASSLAAGASGNTIYF.